The 7 T cell receptor beta chains below come from one sample, sequenced in a study of CXCR3-negative and CXCR3-positive naive CD8 T cells. Study outcomes and limitations: A higher hydrophobicity marked the TRB CDR3s of CXCR3-positive naive cells versus CXCR3-negative naive cells.

These TCRs are of unknown antigen specificity. Libraries were UMI-labeled 5' RACE TRB cDNA. TCRdb derives one entry per CDR3 protein from the 5' RACE reads, leaving out DNA. The sample holds roughly 6,600 distinct CDR3 sequences. Sequencing was done on a sample of naive CXCR3+ CD8+ T cells from blood. Subset denoted: CD45RO-CCR7+CD27+CD95- naive CD8+ T cells expressing CXCR3 (TNR3+). These receptors were obtained from a human donor in good health. Some clones in this sample may be carry-over from other donors' samples.

The rearrangement joins TRBV29-1 to TRBJ2-7. The CDR3 has 11 residues. Looked up from germline, CDR1 is SQVTM and CDR2 is ANQGSEA. The CDR3 sequence is CSVGQSYEQYF.

V is TRBV4-1 and J is TRBJ2-7. CDR3 length: 11 residues. Per the germline V gene, CDR1 is MGHRA and CDR2 is YSYEKL. The CDR3 reads CASSTGGEQYF.

The chain is built from TRBV6-5 and TRBJ1-2; checking the TCRdb D call of TRBD1 is not possible without DNA. This CDR3 region has 15 residues. CDR1 and CDR2 (germline): MNHEY, SVGAGI. This chain's CDR3 is CASSYLGAEDYGYTF.

The rearrangement uses TRBV29-1 and TRBJ1-1; TCRdb's assignment of TRBD1 cannot be checked, as there is no DNA. The length of the CDR3 is 13 residues. Germline CDR1 SQVTM, CDR2 ANQGSEA. The CDR3 sequence is CSVPIGVGTEAFF.

In terms of frequency, this clonotype is medium-sized. CDR3 amino acids: CASSFGQGVDEQFF. V and J are TRBV5-1 and TRBJ2-1; TCRdb reports TRBD1, a call that lacks DNA to check it against. Germline V gene lookup returns CDR1 SGHRS and CDR2 YFSETQ. CDR3 size: 14 residues.

The rearrangement joins TRBV5-8 to TRBJ2-3; the TRBD1 assignment by TCRdb is unverifiable without DNA. The CDR3 length is 15 residues. CDR1 is SGHTS and CDR2 is YDEGEE in the germline V gene. The chain's CDR3 is CASSPRGQSTDTQYF. Full variable domain (outside the CDR3, taken from reference TRBV5-8 and TRBJ2-3): EAGVTQSPTHLIKTRGQQATLRCSPISGHTSVYWYQQALGLGLQFLLWYDEGEERNRGNFPPRFSGRQFPNYSSELNVNALELEDSALYLCASSPRGQSTDTQYFGPGTRLTVL.

According to its frequency, this clonotype is medium-sized. V usage is TRBV29-1 and J usage is TRBJ2-5; no DNA is available, so the TRBD2 call from TCRdb remains unchecked. Per the germline V gene, CDR1 is SQVTM and CDR2 is ANQGSEA. The CDR3 extends over 14 amino acids. The CDR3 loop reads CSVEGEEGEETQYF.